The 32 T cell receptor beta chains below all came from one sample that was sequenced in a study of blood T cell repertoires in COVID-19. The repertoire was sequenced with immunoSEQ multiplex PCR; TCRdb's copy has only in-frame clones and lacks some. The sample consists of about 140,000 clones, around four fifths of them appearing once. The source material was PBMCs or T cells enriched from blood (not recorded which). The receptors derive from an older man who had been exposed to COVID-19.

The rearrangement uses TRBV18 and TRBJ2-7; D might be TRBD2 (5 bases). Between the trimmed V and J ends, which lost 1 base and 11 bases, there was a span of 12 bases. The CDR3 is made up of 12 amino acids. Germline CDR1 is KGHSH and CDR2 is LQKENI. CDR3 in DNA: TGTGCCAGCTCACCACGGGGTGCGGAGGAGTACTTC. As protein: CASSPRGAEEYF.

The J gene is TRBJ2-1, the V gene TRBV11-3, with 10 bases identical to TRBD2. The V segment lost 5 bases and the J segment 8 bases; nucleotides outside the gene matches: 6. CDR3 size: 14 residues. Germline V gives CDR1 SGHNT, CDR2 YENEEA. This CDR3 reads CASSRTSGADEQFF. DNA of the CDR3: TGTGCCAGCAGCCGAACTAGCGGGGCGGATGAGCAGTTCTTC. Drawing the rest from reference TRBV11-3 and TRBJ2-1, the complete variable domain is EAGVVQSPRYKIIEKKQPVAFWCNPISGHNTLYWYLQNLGQGPELLIRYENEEAVDDSQLPKDRFSAERLKGVDSTLKIQPAELGDSAVYLCASSRTSGADEQFFGPGTRLTVL.

J is TRBJ1-5 and V is TRBV9; D uncertain. Deletions cut 1 base from V and 2 bases from J, with 10 bases between. Germline V gives CDR1 SGDLS, CDR2 YYNGEE. CDR3 length: 15 residues. Here the CDR3 DNA reads TGTGCCAGCAGCGTACGTCCCGAGGGCAATCAGCCCCAGCATTTT. It translates to CASSVRPEGNQPQHF.

The V call is TRBV9, the J call TRBJ1-2; 9 bases align to TRBD1. The CDR3 runs 15 residues. Germline assignment: CDR1 SGDLS and CDR2 YYNGEE. V shed 0 bases, J shed 5 bases, and the junction held 5 bases outside the gene matches. Here the CDR3 DNA reads TGTGCCAGCAGCGTAGCCGGGGGGACAGGGTATGGCTACACCTTC. The encoded protein is CASSVAGGTGYGYTF.

CDR3 in amino acids: CSVNGGSNQPQHF. As DNA, the CDR3 is TGCAGCGTCAACGGGGGTAGCAATCAGCCCCAGCATTTT. This sequence joins TRBV29-1 and TRBJ1-5, with D tentatively TRBD1 (5 bases). V was shortened by 6 bases and J by 0 bases, with 9 bases between the two germline ends. From germline, CDR1 is SQVTM and CDR2 ANQGSEA. This CDR3 comprises 13 residues.

The chain is built from TRBV12-3 or TRBV12-4 and TRBJ1-5, with D possibly matching TRBD1 (5 bases). This CDR3 has 13 residues. Trimming removed 3 bases at V and 6 bases at J, with 9 bases between. As DNA, the CDR3 is TGTGCCAGCAGTTTTGACAGCTCTCAGCCCCAGCATTTT. Amino acids: CASSFDSSQPQHF.

The CDR3 coding sequence is TGTGCCAGCAGCGTAGAGCCTTCCGAGGATGAGCAGTTCTTC. It codes for CASSVEPSEDEQFF. The rearrangement uses TRBV9 and TRBJ2-1; D remains unclear. This CDR3 is 14 amino acids long. Germline V gene sequence: CDR1 SGDLS, CDR2 YYNGEE. The germline V and J ends were trimmed by 0 bases and 8 bases, with 12 bases remaining between them.

The V call is TRBV5-5, the J call TRBJ1-2; no clear D gene. Between the trimmed V and J ends, which lost 1 base and 8 bases, there was a span of 6 bases. The CDR3 extends over 11 amino acids. The germline V gene encodes CDR1 SGHKS and CDR2 YYEKEE (reference sequence). In DNA, the CDR3 is TGTGCCAGCAGCTTGTTCTCCGGCTACACCTTC. Translating gives CASSLFSGYTF.

The chain couples TRBV7-6 to TRBJ2-1; perhaps TRBD1 as D (7 bases). Trimming took off 5 bases at V and 4 bases at J, with 18 bases between the two ends. The length of the CDR3 is 16 residues. In germline, CDR1 is SGHVS, CDR2 FNYEAQ. The CDR3 DNA reads as TGTGCCAGCAGCGTAACGGAGGGCAGGGGGTACAATGAGCAGTTCTTC. The encoded protein is CASSVTEGRGYNEQFF.

The rearrangement uses TRBV30 and TRBJ2-7; 7 bases align to TRBD1. Unmatched junction bases numbered 6, after V lost 7 bases and J lost 0 bases. CDR1 and CDR2 from the germline V gene are GTSNPN and SVGIG (reference sequence). The CDR3 runs to 13 residues. DNA of the CDR3: TGTGCCTCACAGGGGCGGAACTCCTACGAGCAGTACTTC. Amino acid sequence: CASQGRNSYEQYF.

With regard to this clone: Other DNA sequences in this sample translate to the same CDR3. V and J are TRBV9 and TRBJ2-5, with TRBD2 identical over 9 bases. With 3 bases clipped from V and 5 bases from J, the junction kept 5 bases outside the gene matches. This CDR3 has 14 amino acids. CDR1 and CDR2 from the germline V gene are SGDLS and YYNGEE. The CDR3 region has the DNA TGTGCCAGCAGCGGAGGGACTAGCAAGGAGACCCAGTACTTC. Encoded protein: CASSGGTSKETQYF.

The chain has TRBV5-1 and TRBJ1-6, with 11 nucleotides matching TRBD1. The CDR3 runs 18 residues. The V and J ends lost 5 bases and 0 bases, in that order; junction bases with no gene match: 7. Germline V CDR1 and CDR2: SGHRS, YFSETQ. The CDR3 DNA sequence: TGCGCCAGCAGGCGGACAGGGGGCGTGAGCTCCTATAATTCACCCCTCCACTTT. Translated, it gives CASRRTGGVSSYNSPLHF. The full variable domain, completed using reference TRBV5-1 and TRBJ1-6, is KAGVTQTPRYLIKTRGQQVTLSCSPISGHRSVSWYQQTPGQGLQFLFEYFSETQRNKGNFPGRFSGRQFSNSRSEMNVSTLELGDSALYLCASRRTGGVSSYNSPLHFGNGTRLTVT.

This rearrangement joins TRBV5-6 to TRBJ2-5; tentative D call: TRBD2 (6 bases). The ends were cut back, 6 bases at V and 2 bases at J, with 14 bases in the middle. The CDR3 runs to 14 residues. CDR1 SGHDT and CDR2 YYEEEE come from the germline V gene. The CDR3 DNA is TGTGCCAGCACTTCGGGGGACGGGCAAGAGACCCAGTACTTC. Protein sequence: CASTSGDGQETQYF.

This clone was picked up one time. This rearrangement joins TRBV7-6 to TRBJ1-4, with 9 positions matching TRBD1. V was pared by 3 bases and J by 5 bases, with 4 bases of the junction left unmatched. This CDR3 has 15 residues. Germline CDR1 reads SGHVS; CDR2 reads FNYEAQ. The CDR3 bases are TGTGCCAGCAGCTTGCTGGGACAGGGAAATGAAAAACTGTTTTTT. This sequence encodes CASSLLGQGNEKLFF.

V gene TRBV28 combines with J gene TRBJ2-2; TRBD1 is a possible D gene (6 bases). The CDR3 has 15 residues. V dropped 3 bases and J dropped 5 bases, with 13 bases sitting between them. Germline CDR1 MDHEN, CDR2 SYDVKM. The DNA of the CDR3 is TGTGCCAGCAGTTTCCCAGGGGCGGGTACCGGGGAGCTGTTTTTT. Its protein is CASSFPGAGTGELFF.

There are a few counts of this clone. The J gene is TRBJ2-1, the V gene TRBV19, with 10 bases fitting TRBD2. The junction had 8 bases not matched to a gene; V was cut back by 5 bases and J by 4 bases. CDR1 and CDR2 from the germline V gene are LNHDA and SQIVND (reference sequence). The CDR3 sequence is 16 residues long. The CDR3, as DNA: TGTGCCAGTAGTCTTTATAGCGGGAGGAATTACAATGAGCAGTTCTTC. This gives the protein CASSLYSGRNYNEQFF.

The CDR3 DNA sequence: TGTGCCAGCAGTTTGGGAGGGCCAGAGACCCAGTACTTC. Its translation is CASSLGGPETQYF. The rearrangement uses TRBV7-2 and TRBJ2-5; 7 bases align to TRBD2. This CDR3 contains 13 residues. Unmatched junction bases numbered 5, after V lost 6 bases and J lost 4 bases. CDR1 is SGHTA, CDR2 FQGNSA, per germline.

This clone was observed once. In DNA, the CDR3 is TGTGCCAGCAGCCAAGATCAGTGGTGGGGTAAAAACAGGACGGACTCTGGAAACACCATATATTTT. Translated: CASSQDQWWGKNRTDSGNTIYF. V gene TRBV3-1 (or the pseudogene TRBV3-2) combines with J gene TRBJ1-3; D is perhaps TRBD1 (5 bases). The germline CDR1 and CDR2 sequences are LGHDT and YNNKEL (reference sequence). This CDR3 contains 22 residues. The germline V and J ends were trimmed by 0 bases and 0 bases, with 27 bases remaining between them.

The chain uses TRBV21-1 and TRBJ2-2; TRBD1, the table's D call, lacks a check against the DNA. TRBV21-1 is recorded as a pseudogene. CDR3 length: 19 residues. The CDR3 coding sequence is TGTGCCAGCCCAAGGAGCAACAGGGCGAGTATAGTGGACACCGGGGAGCTGTTTTTT. Translated: CASPRSNRASIVDTGELFF.

This clone was detected once. V and J are TRBV12-3 or TRBV12-4 and TRBJ2-1; D perhaps matches TRBD2 (7 bases). There are 13 residues in the CDR3. Trimming took 3 bases from V and 9 from J, leaving 12 bases between them. The chain's CDR3 is CASSLRGGGEQFF. CDR3 sequence (DNA): TGTGCCAGCAGTTTGAGGGGGGGAGGTGAGCAGTTCTTC.

V and J are TRBV27 and TRBJ1-5; D is unclear. V lost 6 bases and J lost 7, with 10 bases in between. Looked up from germline, CDR1 is MNHEY and CDR2 is SMNVEV (reference sequence). This CDR3 comprises 12 residues. DNA for the CDR3: TGTGCCAGCAGCTATTTCGGGCAGCCCCAGCATTTT. Amino acid sequence: CASSYFGQPQHF.

This chain uses TRBV7-2 with TRBJ1-3; no definite D call. CDR1 and CDR2 from the germline V gene are SGHTA and FQGNSA. The CDR3 sequence is 14 residues long. The germline V and J ends were trimmed by 5 bases and 2 bases, with 10 bases remaining between them. The CDR3 spells CASSPMRAGNTIYF. The CDR3 region has the DNA TGTGCCAGCAGCCCCATGAGGGCTGGAAACACCATATATTTT.

The V and J genes are TRBV7-7 and TRBJ2-1; TRBD2 matches at 10 bases. Trimming took 1 base from V and 4 from J; bases not matched to a gene: 1. The CDR3 runs to 15 residues. In germline, CDR1 is SSHAT, CDR2 FNYEAQ (reference sequence). In nucleotides, the CDR3 is TGTGCCAGCAGCTTAGGGACTAGCGGTTACAATGAGCAGTTCTTC. It is translated as CASSLGTSGYNEQFF.

The gene calls are TRBV25-1 and TRBJ2-2, with TRBD2 matching 9 bases. CDR1 is MGHDK and CDR2 is SYGVNS in the germline V gene. The CDR3 length is 17 residues. With 3 bases clipped from V and 5 bases from J, the junction kept 10 bases outside the gene matches. The CDR3 bases are TGTGCCAGCAGTGATTCACGGACTAGCGCGATGACCGGGGAGCTGTTTTTT. Encoded protein: CASSDSRTSAMTGELFF.

A word on this clone: The junction departs from the called germline gene at one end, perhaps through a read error. This chain joins TRBV20-1 and TRBJ1-1, with unresolved D. Germline CDR1 reads DFQATT; CDR2 reads SNEGSKA (reference sequence). This CDR3 has 12 residues. CDR3 in amino acids: CSASVGEAPRIF. CDR3 DNA sequence: TGCAGTGCTAGTGTCGGGGAGGCCCCGAGGATCTTT.

The rearrangement links TRBV11-2 to TRBJ2-7, with 7 bases identical to TRBD2. The CDR3 sequence is 16 residues long. From germline, CDR1 is SGHAT and CDR2 FQNNGV. The V gene end was trimmed by 3 bases and the J gene end by 3 bases; junction bases not matched to a gene: 11. The chain's CDR3 is CASSFALSGALYEQYF. The CDR3 nucleotides are TGTGCCAGCAGCTTTGCCCTGAGCGGGGCCCTCTACGAGCAGTACTTC. Using reference TRBV11-2 and TRBJ2-7 for the parts outside the CDR3, the full variable domain is EAGVAQSPRYKIIEKRQSVAFWCNPISGHATLYWYQQILGQGPKLLIQFQNNGVVDDSQLPKDRFSAERLKGVDSTLKIQPAKLEDSAVYLCASSFALSGALYEQYFGPGTRLTVT.

The J gene is TRBJ2-1, the V gene TRBV6-5; TRBD1 is a possible D gene (6 bases). The CDR3 has 16 amino acids. V was shortened by 2 bases and J by 3 bases, with 14 bases between the two germline ends. Germline V gene data show CDR1 as MNHEY and CDR2 as SVGAGI. The CDR3 region has the DNA TGTGCCAGCAGTTACGCGATTGGACAGTTCTACAATGAGCAGTTCTTC. Amino acid sequence: CASSYAIGQFYNEQFF.

The chain has TRBV24-1 and TRBJ2-6; 7 bases match TRBD1. The germline gives CDR1 KGHDR, CDR2 SFDVKD. The junction had 11 bases not matched to a gene; V was cut back by 4 bases and J by 0 bases. CDR3 length: 19 amino acids. The CDR3: CATSDPSTGRLSGANVLTF. The CDR3 coding sequence is TGTGCCACCAGTGACCCGTCGACAGGGCGGCTCTCTGGGGCCAACGTCCTGACTTTC.

V is TRBV5-1 and J is TRBJ2-2; D may be TRBD2 (7 bases). With 4 bases removed from V and 5 bases from J, the gap between germline ends came to 15 bases. CDR3 length: 15 residues. CDR1 is SGHRS and CDR2 is YFSETQ in the germline V gene. As DNA, the CDR3 is TGCGCCAGCAGCGCGGGGAGGGGGACTACCGGGGAGCTGTTTTTT. It encodes CASSAGRGTTGELFF. Filled out from reference TRBV5-1 and TRBJ2-2, the complete variable domain reads KAGVTQTPRYLIKTRGQQVTLSCSPISGHRSVSWYQQTPGQGLQFLFEYFSETQRNKGNFPGRFSGRQFSNSRSEMNVSTLELGDSALYLCASSAGRGTTGELFFGEGSRLTVL.

J is TRBJ2-4 and V is TRBV7-8; no clear D gene. Germline V CDR1 and CDR2: SGHVS, FQNEAQ. The CDR3 is made up of 11 amino acids. Trimming shortened V by 5 bases and J by 8 bases, and 7 bases separated the two germline ends. CDR3 in DNA: TGTGCCAGCAGCCAAACGGACATTCAGTACTTC. Its protein is CASSQTDIQYF.

The V and J genes are TRBV7-2 and TRBJ2-1; unclear D gene. This CDR3 has 15 amino acids. Trimming cost V 4 bases and J 0 bases, with 10 bases left between them. Germline assignment: CDR1 SGHTA and CDR2 FQGNSA. Written as DNA, the CDR3 is TGTGCCAGCAGCTGGCAGCCTAGCTCCTACAATGAGCAGTTCTTC. This sequence encodes CASSWQPSSYNEQFF. The variable domain in full, with the rest retrieved from reference TRBV7-2 and TRBJ2-1, is GAGVSQSPSNKVTEKGKDVELRCDPISGHTALYWYRQSLGQGLEFLIYFQGNSAPDKSGLPSDRFSAERTGGSVSTLTIQRTQQEDSAVYLCASSWQPSSYNEQFFGPGTRLTVL.

The chain joins TRBV4-1 to TRBJ1-6, with D unresolved. Trimming shortened V by 0 bases and J by 11 bases, and 11 bases separated the two germline ends. The CDR3 sequence is 14 residues long. Per germline, CDR1 MGHRA and CDR2 YSYEKL. The CDR3: CASSQEGVGTPLHF. The CDR3 DNA is TGCGCCAGCAGCCAAGAGGGAGTGGGTACACCCCTCCACTTT.